Listed here are 31 T cell receptor beta chains from one sample, sequenced in a study of shared clonotypes between healthy human individuals. The protocol was immunoSEQ multiplex PCR, while the TCRdb copy is restricted to in-frame clones and leaves out a portion. The sample includes about 360,000 clones, roughly 70% of them seen just once. Sequencing was done on a sample of memory CD4+ T cells sorted from blood. This sample's subset: CD45RA-negative fraction. These receptors all stem from a man between 25 and 39 years old in good health.

The chain uses TRBV29-1 and TRBJ2-3; 9 bases line up with TRBD2. The CDR3 runs to 14 residues. The J segment lost 6 bases and the V segment lost 4 bases, leaving 8 bases of the junction unmatched. Germline V gene data show CDR1 as SQVTM and CDR2 as ANQGSEA. The CDR3 region is CSVVTSGWRDTQYF. The CDR3 nucleotides are TGCAGCGTTGTCACTAGCGGGTGGAGGGATACGCAGTATTTT.

V gene TRBV7-8 combines with J gene TRBJ2-7; perhaps TRBD1 as D (5 bases). There are 12 residues in the CDR3. The germline CDR1 and CDR2 sequences are SGHVS and FQNEAQ. Trimming removed 5 bases at V and 2 bases at J, with 7 bases between. The CDR3: CASSQGTYEQYF. The CDR3 region has the DNA TGTGCCAGCAGCCAGGGCACCTACGAGCAGTACTTC.

This clone appeared once. This rearrangement joins TRBV29-1 to TRBJ2-7; either TRBD1 or TRBD2 may supply D (6 bases each). The CDR3 is 12 amino acids. V lost 3 bases and J lost 5, with 11 bases in between. Looked up from germline, CDR1 is SQVTM and CDR2 is ANQGSEA. CDR3 protein: CSVDEGGDEQYF. The CDR3 bases are TGCAGCGTTGACGAGGGGGGCGACGAGCAGTACTTC.

V usage is TRBV5-4 and J usage is TRBJ2-1, with TRBD2 identical over 12 bases. The V segment lost 4 bases and the J segment 7 bases; nucleotides outside the gene matches: 3. Per the germline V gene, CDR1 is SGHNT and CDR2 is YYREEE (reference sequence). This CDR3 contains 14 residues. The CDR3 protein is CASSPTSGSNEQFF. In DNA form, the CDR3 reads TGTGCCAGCAGCCCGACTAGCGGGAGTAATGAGCAGTTCTTC.

The genes are TRBV29-1 and TRBJ1-1; the D is unclear. The CDR3 runs to 12 residues. Germline V gene lookup returns CDR1 SQVTM and CDR2 ANQGSEA. V was pared by 5 bases and J by 6 bases, with 13 bases between. CDR3 nucleotides: TGCAGCGTTAGGGCAGGCACTTCTGAAGCTTTCTTT. It translates to CSVRAGTSEAFF.

The chain carries TRBV6-6 and TRBJ2-5; 12 bases align to TRBD1. This CDR3 spans 15 amino acids. Looked up from germline, CDR1 is MNHNY and CDR2 is SVGAGI (reference sequence). J lost 3 bases, V lost 10 bases, and 9 bases had no gene match. The CDR3 DNA reads TGTGCCACGCAATCCGGGACAGGGGGCGAAGAGACCCAGTACTTC. Translated: CATQSGTGGEETQYF.

This clone has just a few counts. V usage is TRBV5-1 and J usage is TRBJ2-5; D could derive from TRBD1 or TRBD2 (5 bases each). Germline CDR1 and CDR2: SGHRS and YFSETQ. V dropped 1 base and J dropped 1 base, with 11 bases sitting between them. This CDR3 contains 15 residues. CDR3 coding DNA: TGCGCCAGCAGCTTGATGCCCGGGGCCCAAGAGACCCAGTACTTC. Protein: CASSLMPGAQETQYF.

The table lists this clone with a few counts. The CDR3 region has the DNA TGTGCCAGCAGTGAGATAGGTTGGGATGAGCAGTTCTTC. Residues: CASSEIGWDEQFF. V is TRBV6-1 and J is TRBJ2-1; D is unclear. From germline, CDR1 is MNHNS and CDR2 SASEGT. This CDR3 is 13 amino acids long. V lost 3 bases to trimming and J lost 8 bases, with 11 bases between them.

V and J are TRBV7-6 and TRBJ2-5, with 8 bases that match TRBD2. Trimming at V came to 0 bases and at J to 5 bases, leaving 11 bases not matched to a gene. The CDR3 totals 17 residues. Looked up from germline, CDR1 is SGHVS and CDR2 is FNYEAQ. This CDR3 is CASSLARAGVGRETQYF. Written as DNA, the CDR3 is TGTGCCAGCAGCTTAGCGAGAGCGGGAGTGGGAAGGGAGACCCAGTACTTC.

V gene TRBV6-1 combines with J gene TRBJ1-4; D possibly corresponds to TRBD1 (6 bases). The CDR3 extends over 15 amino acids. Trimming removed 6 bases at V and 5 bases at J, with 16 bases between. Germline V lookup: CDR1 MNHNS, CDR2 SASEGT. The CDR3 protein is CASSQGGPANEKLFF. The CDR3 DNA follows: TGTGCCAGCAGCCAAGGGGGACCGGCGAATGAAAAACTGTTTTTT.

The chain combines TRBV5-4 with TRBJ2-1, with 7 positions matching TRBD2. Looked up from germline, CDR1 is SGHNT and CDR2 is YYREEE (reference sequence). The CDR3 spans 19 residues. The J segment lost 0 bases and the V segment lost 4 bases, leaving 16 bases of the junction unmatched. In DNA, the CDR3 is TGTGCCAGCAGCCCAAGGGGTAGCGGGCGGAGGGACTCCTACAATGAGCAGTTCTTC. It codes for CASSPRGSGRRDSYNEQFF.

V usage is TRBV28 and J usage is TRBJ2-4; 11 nucleotides agree with TRBD2. This CDR3 is built from 13 residues. V lost 7 bases to trimming and J lost 8 bases; unmatched junction nucleotides: 4. CDR1 and CDR2 from the germline V gene are MDHEN and SYDVKM. CDR3 loop: CASISGRADIQYF. CDR3 coding DNA: TGTGCCAGCATTAGCGGGAGGGCCGACATTCAGTACTTC.

The V and J genes are TRBV18 and TRBJ1-2, with 8 bases that match TRBD1. The CDR3 spans 16 residues. V was clipped by 0 bases and J by 8 bases; unmatched bases: 11. The germline CDR1 and CDR2 sequences are KGHSH and LQKENI. The CDR3 is CASSPPYGQGIGGYTF. Written as DNA, the CDR3 is TGTGCCAGCTCACCACCGTATGGACAGGGAATCGGGGGCTACACCTTC.

The chain has TRBV6-5 and TRBJ2-1; D remains unclear. V was shortened by 1 base and J by 7 bases, with 5 bases between the two germline ends. The germline V gene has CDR1 MNHEY and CDR2 SVGAGI. The CDR3 spans 12 residues. CDR3: CASSYLGNEQFF. For the CDR3, the DNA is TGTGCCAGCAGTTACTTGGGGAATGAGCAGTTCTTC.

This clone was counted between two and nine times. The chain combines TRBV6-1 with TRBJ2-7, with D perhaps matching TRBD1 or TRBD2 (5 bases each). Germline-derived CDR1 and CDR2 are MNHNS and SASEGT. The CDR3 length is 14 residues. Trimming cost V 4 bases and J 0 bases, with 10 bases left between them. The CDR3 DNA follows: TGTGCCAGCAGTGCCAGGGAGAGCTCCTACGAGCAGTACTTC. Translation gives CASSARESSYEQYF.

This clone was seen only a few times. This sequence joins TRBV10-1 and TRBJ2-2, with D possibly TRBD2 on 5 matching bases. The CDR3 has 14 amino acids. The V end lost 3 bases, the J end lost 7 bases, and 12 bases lay between the germline ends. Germline CDR1 WNHNN, CDR2 SYGVQD (reference sequence). CDR3 sequence reads: CASSEETSIGELFF. CDR3 in DNA: TGCGCCAGCAGTGAAGAAACTAGTATCGGGGAGCTGTTTTTT.

The chain carries TRBV6-1 and TRBJ1-4; the D is unclear. The CDR3 covers 13 residues. V was pared by 1 base and J by 7 bases, with 7 bases between. Germline V gene lookup returns CDR1 MNHNS and CDR2 SASEGT. The CDR3 nucleotides read TGTGCCAGCAGTGAAGGCGTGAGTGAAAAACTGTTTTTT. As protein: CASSEGVSEKLFF.

The chain couples TRBV28 to TRBJ1-3, with D tentatively TRBD1 (5 bases). Per the germline V gene, CDR1 is MDHEN and CDR2 is SYDVKM. There are 16 residues in the CDR3. V was clipped by 1 base and J by 3 bases, with 13 bases between them. CDR3 nucleotide sequence: TGTGCCAGCAGTTTATACGGCAGGGTACTTGGAAACACCATATATTTT. This encodes CASSLYGRVLGNTIYF.

The chain couples TRBV5-1 to TRBJ2-7; D is uncertain. CDR1 and CDR2 (germline): SGHRS, YFSETQ. The CDR3 contains 14 residues. V was cut by 1 base and J by 6 bases, with 14 bases left in between. The CDR3 sequence is CASSLPLSDAEQYF. CDR3 DNA: TGCGCCAGCAGCTTGCCGCTCTCGGATGCCGAGCAGTACTTC. Variable domain in full (rest from reference TRBV5-1 and TRBJ2-7): KAGVTQTPRYLIKTRGQQVTLSCSPISGHRSVSWYQQTPGQGLQFLFEYFSETQRNKGNFPGRFSGRQFSNSRSEMNVSTLELGDSALYLCASSLPLSDAEQYFGPGTRLTVT.

The chain uses TRBV5-5 and TRBJ2-1, with a weak D call TRBD2 (6 bases). Germline CDR1 is SGHKS and CDR2 is YYEKEE (reference sequence). This CDR3 has 14 amino acids. V dropped 1 base and J dropped 7 bases, with 12 bases sitting between them. CDR3 DNA: TGTGCCAGCAGCTTGCGGACCCGGGAGAATGAGCAGTTCTTC. This translates into CASSLRTRENEQFF.

This clone was seen many times. The rearrangement links TRBV12-5 to TRBJ1-2, with D perhaps matching TRBD1 (6 bases). This CDR3 spans 15 amino acids. V lost 2 bases and J 6 bases, leaving 16 bases between the germline ends. CDR1 and CDR2 from the germline V gene are LGHNT and FRNRAP. CDR3 DNA: TGTGCTAGTGGTTTGTGGGGGCCCGGGCAAGATGGCTACACCTTC. It translates to CASGLWGPGQDGYTF.

Only one count was recorded for this clone. The rearrangement uses TRBV5-1 and TRBJ1-4; D remains ambiguous. CDR3 length equals 15 residues. Germline CDR1 is SGHRS and CDR2 is YFSETQ. Trimming removed 0 bases at V and 0 bases at J, with 6 bases between. DNA of the CDR3: TGCGCCAGCAGCTTGGACAGAGCAACTAATGAAAAACTGTTTTTT. Its protein product is CASSLDRATNEKLFF.

This chain's CDR3 is CATRGDTGDRYTGELFF. Here the CDR3 DNA reads TGTGCCACCCGCGGGGACACCGGGGACAGATACACCGGGGAGCTGTTTTTT. J is TRBJ2-2 and V is TRBV18; possibly TRBD1 for D (7 bases). The CDR3 contains 17 residues. The germline CDR1 and CDR2 sequences are KGHSH and LQKENI. V was shortened by 10 bases and J by 3 bases, with 24 bases between the two germline ends.

This chain uses TRBV6-1 with TRBJ1-5; TRBD1 matches 8 bases. The germline CDR1 and CDR2 sequences are MNHNS and SASEGT. This CDR3 is 13 amino acids long. Trimming removed 6 bases from V and 7 bases from J; junction bases left unmatched: 5. The chain's CDR3 is CASRDRGRQPQHF. The CDR3 region has the DNA TGTGCCAGCAGAGACAGGGGTAGACAGCCCCAGCATTTT.

The table lists this clone with many counts. This chain joins TRBV6-5 and TRBJ1-2; D is unclear. Trimming stripped 7 bases from V and 3 bases from J, with 15 bases between. This CDR3 spans 14 amino acids. The germline gives CDR1 MNHEY, CDR2 SVGAGI. DNA for the CDR3: TGTGCCAGCACGGGGAGAAGAGTAGACTATGGCTACACCTTC. Its protein product is CASTGRRVDYGYTF.

This rearrangement joins TRBV7-3 to TRBJ2-5, with unresolved D. Germline V CDR1 and CDR2: SGHTA, FQGTGA. Trimming took off 0 bases at V and 2 bases at J, with 10 bases between the two ends. This CDR3 has 15 amino acids. CDR3 in amino acids: CASSLTLGVQETQYF. The CDR3 coding sequence is TGTGCCAGCAGCTTAACTCTCGGCGTGCAAGAGACCCAGTACTTC.

V usage is TRBV11-2 and J usage is TRBJ2-7; D gene uncertain. This CDR3 spans 14 amino acids. Germline V CDR1 and CDR2: SGHAT, FQNNGV. With 2 bases removed from V and 2 bases from J, the gap between germline ends came to 10 bases. CDR3 region: CASSLRLDTYEQYF. CDR3 nucleotide sequence: TGTGCCAGCAGCTTAAGGCTCGACACCTACGAGCAGTACTTC.

This clone showed up just a few times. The chain uses TRBV10-2 and TRBJ2-5, with D perhaps matching TRBD2 (6 bases). The CDR3 has 12 residues. V was trimmed by 0 bases and J by 7 bases, leaving 6 bases between them. Per germline, CDR1 WSHSY and CDR2 SAAADI. The CDR3: CASSESAGTQYF. CDR3 DNA sequence: TGCGCCAGCAGTGAGTCAGCGGGGACCCAGTACTTC.

As to this clone: A much larger clone differs from this one at a single base, so this may be a read error. The chain couples TRBV6-5 to TRBJ2-7; D is unresolved. This CDR3 is 12 amino acids long. Germline values: CDR1 MNHEY, CDR2 SVGAGI. V lost 4 bases, J lost 0 bases, and 4 bases lay in between. DNA of the CDR3: TGTGCCAGCAGTTCCCCCTCCTACGAGCAGTACTTC. Protein product: CASSSPSYEQYF.

V usage is TRBV28 and J usage is TRBJ2-2; 8 nucleotides match TRBD2. The CDR3 has 14 amino acids. Per germline, CDR1 MDHEN and CDR2 SYDVKM. After removal of 8 bases from V and 0 bases from J, the junction contained 2 bases not matched to a gene. Here the CDR3 reads CASYSGTNTGELFF. CDR3 nucleotide sequence: TGTGCCAGCTATAGCGGGACGAACACCGGGGAGCTGTTTTTT.

This chain joins TRBV18 and TRBJ2-2; 8 bases are shared with TRBD2. The V and J ends lost 3 bases and 9 bases, in that order; junction bases with no gene match: 12. The length of the CDR3 is 16 residues. CDR1 and CDR2 from the germline V gene are KGHSH and LQKENI. In DNA, the CDR3 is TGTGCCAGCTCACCCCAGCCGGGAGGGAGTTCGAGGGAGCTGTTTTTT. Translation gives CASSPQPGGSSRELFF.